This entry lists 31 T cell receptor beta chains sequenced from one sample in a study of blood T cell repertoires in COVID-19 (TCRdb year 2020). The protocol used for the library was the immunoSEQ multiplex PCR assay. What TCRdb holds here is the immuneACCESS table cut down to in-frame rearrangements. Part of the clones is not present; checked against another copy, under half of the missing clones reflect an unresolved V gene, and the others are unexplained. A total of 200,000 to 250,000 clones appear in this sample, 87% of them only once. The top ten constitute approximately 10% of the sample. The material sequenced was PBMCs or T cells enriched from blood (not recorded which). Receptors originate from a young man with acute COVID-19.

V and J are TRBV28 and TRBJ2-3; the match to TRBD2 covers 8 bases. With V trimmed by 6 bases and J by 4 bases, 9 bases remained unmatched. CDR1 and CDR2 (germline): MDHEN, SYDVKM. The CDR3 length is 15 residues. The CDR3 DNA is TGTGCCAGCAGAGGCCGGGGACTAGAAGCAGATACGCAGTATTTT. This sequence encodes CASRGRGLEADTQYF.

The J gene is TRBJ1-2, the V gene TRBV25-1, with D tentatively TRBD1 (5 bases). Trimming took off 4 bases at V and 4 bases at J, with 10 bases between the two ends. This CDR3 contains 13 residues. Germline V gene sequence: CDR1 MGHDK, CDR2 SYGVNS. CDR3 protein: CASSGGGGYGYTF. Written as DNA, the CDR3 is TGTGCCAGCAGTGGGGGCGGGGGCTATGGCTACACCTTC.

This chain links TRBV21-1 with TRBJ1-1; TRBD1 is the table's D call and was not checked against the DNA. TRBV21-1 is an annotated pseudogene. CDR3 length equals 16 residues. This chain's CDR3 is CASSKADDSMNTEAFF. CDR3 DNA sequence: TGTGCCAGCAGCAAAGCGGACGACAGCATGAACACTGAAGCTTTCTTT.

The V and J genes are TRBV4-1 and TRBJ2-5, with 9 bases lining up with TRBD2. This CDR3 has 16 residues. The trim removed 2 bases at V and 5 bases at J, leaving 9 bases unmatched. CDR1 and CDR2 from the germline V gene are MGHRA and YSYEKL. The CDR3 protein is CASSQNSGGRGETQYF. DNA for the CDR3: TGCGCCAGCAGCCAAAACAGTGGCGGGAGGGGGGAGACCCAGTACTTC.

This clone was detected once. The J gene is TRBJ2-7, the V gene TRBV3-1 (or the pseudogene TRBV3-2), with a possible D match to TRBD1 (6 bases). Per the germline V gene, CDR1 is LGHDT and CDR2 is YNNKEL (reference sequence). The CDR3 sequence is 13 residues long. V was pared by 4 bases and J by 6 bases, with 13 bases between. The CDR3 sequence: CASSPGHLGEQYF. In DNA, the CDR3 is TGTGCCAGCAGCCCGGGACACCTAGGCGAGCAGTACTTC.

The V and J genes are TRBV6-4 and TRBJ1-5, with 9 nucleotides matching TRBD1. The CDR3 totals 17 residues. The germline CDR1 and CDR2 sequences are MRHNA and SNTAGT. V shed 2 bases and J 1 base; nucleotides not matched to a gene: 6. The CDR3 DNA is TGTGCCAGCAGTGACCCACAGGGGGCGGGAAGCAATCAGCCCCAGCATTTT. Its translation is CASSDPQGAGSNQPQHF.

This clone showed up just once. The chain recombines TRBV28 with TRBJ2-2; TRBD2 matches 7 bases. Germline CDR1 and CDR2: MDHEN and SYDVKM. The CDR3 has 16 amino acids. V shed 3 bases, J shed 1 base, and the junction held 5 bases outside the gene matches. The CDR3 DNA reads as TGTGCCAGCAGTTTGCTAGCGGATTTGAACACCGGGGAGCTGTTTTTT. It codes for CASSLLADLNTGELFF. Combining the CDR3 with reference TRBV28 and TRBJ2-2 gives the whole variable domain DVKVTQSSRYLVKRTGEKVFLECVQDMDHENMFWYRQDPGLGLRLIYFSYDVKMKEKGDIPEGYSVSREKKERFSLILESASTNQTSMYLCASSLLADLNTGELFFGEGSRLTVL.

The gene calls are TRBV27 and TRBJ2-7; D call uncertain. The V gene lost 0 bases and the J gene lost 0 bases, with 6 bases spanning the gap. This CDR3 has 14 residues. Germline CDR1 MNHEY, CDR2 SMNVEV (reference sequence). The CDR3 spells CASSLSSGSYEQYF. CDR3 in DNA: TGTGCCAGCAGTTTATCTTCGGGCTCCTACGAGCAGTACTTC.

The chain employs TRBV27 and TRBJ2-7; D possibly corresponds to TRBD2 (6 bases). The germline CDR1 and CDR2 sequences are MNHEY and SMNVEV (reference sequence). The V end lost 10 bases, the J end lost 0 bases, and 19 bases lay between the germline ends. The CDR3 spans 15 residues. DNA of the CDR3: TGTGCCACCTCGCGGGACTCCAGAAGCTCCTACGAGCAGTACTTC. Translating it yields CATSRDSRSSYEQYF.

The chain recombines TRBV28 with TRBJ1-5; D gene unclear. From germline, CDR1 is MDHEN and CDR2 SYDVKM. The V end lost 7 bases, the J end lost 2 bases, and 15 bases lay between the germline ends. The CDR3 consists of 15 residues. The chain's CDR3 is CASTPSPQGNQPQHF. The CDR3 DNA sequence: TGTGCCAGCACCCCATCCCCTCAGGGCAATCAGCCCCAGCATTTT.

V and J are TRBV10-1 and TRBJ2-6; D possibly corresponds to TRBD2 (5 bases). CDR1 is WNHNN, CDR2 SYGVQD, per germline (reference sequence). The CDR3 is 15 amino acids. Deletions cut 2 bases from V and 1 base from J, with 6 bases between. The CDR3 is CASSEGGSGANVLTF. In DNA form, the CDR3 reads TGCGCCAGCAGTGAGGGAGGATCTGGGGCCAACGTCCTGACTTTC.

The rearrangement uses TRBV2 and TRBJ1-2, with 7 bases that match TRBD1. CDR1 is SNHLY, CDR2 FYNNEI, per germline. The CDR3 totals 11 residues. V lost 8 bases, J lost 5 bases, and 2 bases stayed unmatched. This CDR3 is CASGDSYGYTF. DNA of the CDR3: TGTGCCAGCGGGGACAGTTATGGCTACACCTTC.

This clone was recorded once. In DNA form, the CDR3 reads TGTGCCAGCAGCTTAGCCCCGGCTAGCGGGAACACCGGGGAGCTGTTTTTT. This encodes CASSLAPASGNTGELFF. The V call is TRBV7-2, the J call TRBJ2-2, with TRBD2 identical over 7 bases. The germline CDR1 and CDR2 sequences are SGHTA and FQGNSA. The CDR3 runs to 17 residues. V was pared by 0 bases and J by 1 base, with 5 bases of the junction left unmatched. Complete variable domain (other parts from reference TRBV7-2 and TRBJ2-2): GAGVSQSPSNKVTEKGKDVELRCDPISGHTALYWYRQSLGQGLEFLIYFQGNSAPDKSGLPSDRFSAERTGGSVSTLTIQRTQQEDSAVYLCASSLAPASGNTGELFFGEGSRLTVL.

Concerning this clone itself: Different DNA sequences within this sample yield the same CDR3. This chain uses TRBV19 with TRBJ1-1, with 7 bases fitting TRBD1. The germline CDR1 and CDR2 sequences are LNHDA and SQIVND (reference sequence). The CDR3 extends over 14 amino acids. J lost 4 bases, V lost 1 base, and 3 bases had no gene match. The CDR3 sequence is CASSIGAGGTEAFF. The CDR3 DNA reads TGTGCCAGTAGTATAGGTGCAGGGGGCACTGAAGCTTTCTTT.

V is TRBV6-2 or TRBV6-3 and J is TRBJ2-7; D gene unclear. V dropped 2 bases and J dropped 2 bases, with 7 bases sitting between them. Germline CDR1 MNHEY, CDR2 SVGEGT. The length of the CDR3 is 13 residues. The CDR3 loop reads CASSYPAAYEQYF. CDR3 nucleotide sequence: TGTGCCAGCAGTTACCCCGCAGCCTACGAGCAGTACTTC.

This clone appeared once. The chain links TRBV13 to TRBJ2-1, with D possibly being TRBD2 (5 bases). V lost 7 bases, J lost 3 bases, and 16 bases lay in between. The CDR3 is 15 residues long. Germline V gives CDR1 PRHDT, CDR2 FYEKMQ (reference sequence). CDR3: CASTSNGNFYNEQFF. CDR3 in DNA: TGTGCCAGCACCTCGAACGGGAATTTCTACAATGAGCAGTTCTTC.

The count of this clone is one. In nucleotides, the CDR3 is TGTGCCAGCAGTTTATCATTTACGGAGAATGAGCAGTTCTTC. It is translated as CASSLSFTENEQFF. The genes are TRBV28 and TRBJ2-1, with unresolved D. Germline V lookup: CDR1 MDHEN, CDR2 SYDVKM. CDR3 length: 14 residues. The germline V and J ends were trimmed by 1 base and 7 bases, with 11 bases remaining between them.

V usage is TRBV5-1 and J usage is TRBJ2-7; the D gene is possibly TRBD2 (6 bases). The ends were cut back, 7 bases at V and 5 bases at J, with 19 bases in the middle. Germline CDR1 SGHRS, CDR2 YFSETQ. This CDR3 is built from 14 residues. CDR3: CASRSGGIIDEQYF. CDR3 nucleotide sequence: TGCGCCAGCCGTAGTGGAGGGATCATCGACGAGCAGTACTTC.

This rearrangement joins TRBV6-5 to TRBJ2-1; 7 bases map to TRBD2. V shed 8 bases, J shed 5 bases, and the junction held 12 bases outside the gene matches. The CDR3 runs 15 residues. Germline-derived CDR1 and CDR2 are MNHEY and SVGAGI. The CDR3, as DNA: TGTGCCAGCCACCCTCGGGTAGCGGGCAACAATGAGCAGTTCTTC. It is translated as CASHPRVAGNNEQFF.

The CDR3 reads CASIRNSFSNQPQHF. The CDR3 nucleotides read TGTGCCAGTATTCGTAACAGCTTTAGCAATCAGCCCCAGCATTTT. The chain couples TRBV19 to TRBJ1-5; D gene ambiguous. The V and J ends lost 7 bases and 0 bases respectively, with 13 bases between them. The V gene's germline CDR1 is LNHDA and CDR2 SQIVND (reference sequence). The CDR3 totals 15 residues.

As for this clone: Other DNA sequences from this sample encode an identical CDR3 as well. This chain links TRBV28 with TRBJ2-5; no firm D call. The CDR3 consists of 12 residues. CDR1 MDHEN and CDR2 SYDVKM come from the germline V gene. The ends were cut back, 6 bases at V and 4 bases at J, with 9 bases in the middle. The CDR3: CASSPSGETQYF. In nucleotides, the CDR3 is TGTGCCAGCAGCCCCAGTGGAGAGACCCAGTACTTC.

The rearrangement joins TRBV10-3 to TRBJ1-1; a possible D gene is TRBD1 (5 bases). Germline V lookup: CDR1 ENHRY, CDR2 SYGVKD. Trimming took 0 bases from V and 4 from J, leaving 9 bases between them. The CDR3 consists of 14 residues. Written as DNA, the CDR3 is TGTGCCATCAGTGAGTCCGGGGGGACCACTGAAGCTTTCTTT. Protein sequence: CAISESGGTTEAFF.

The chain combines TRBV7-8 with TRBJ2-1, with 8 bases matching TRBD2. The CDR3 has 18 residues. Trimming removed 5 bases from V and 5 bases from J; junction bases left unmatched: 17. Germline V gene data show CDR1 as SGHVS and CDR2 as FQNEAQ. The CDR3 here is CASSNRRAREAADNEQFF. The CDR3 DNA reads as TGTGCCAGCAGCAATAGAAGGGCGCGGGAGGCTGCCGACAATGAGCAGTTCTTC.

This clone was found once. This chain connects TRBV18 to TRBJ1-2; TRBD1 agrees at 7 bases. Trimming removed 1 base from V and 6 bases from J; junction bases left unmatched: 2. The V gene's germline CDR1 is KGHSH and CDR2 LQKENI. This CDR3 contains 13 residues. CDR3 residues: CASSPLGTDGYTF. As DNA, the CDR3 is TGTGCCAGCTCACCACTGGGGACAGATGGCTACACCTTC.

This chain uses TRBV30 with TRBJ2-7, with TRBD1 identical over 7 bases. Germline V gene lookup returns CDR1 GTSNPN and CDR2 SVGIG (reference sequence). The CDR3 is 12 amino acids. V gave up 6 bases and J gave up 0 bases; unmatched junction bases: 2. The CDR3 sequence is CACRDSSYEQYF. The CDR3 DNA reads as TGTGCCTGCCGGGACAGCTCCTACGAGCAGTACTTC.

The J gene is TRBJ2-1, the V gene TRBV19; no clear D gene. The germline V and J ends were trimmed by 4 bases and 8 bases, with 12 bases remaining between them. The germline V gene encodes CDR1 LNHDA and CDR2 SQIVND (reference sequence). This CDR3 contains 13 residues. The CDR3 is CASSTRGRDEQFF. CDR3 coding DNA: TGTGCCAGTAGTACGCGAGGTCGAGATGAGCAGTTCTTC.

The CDR3 reads CATEGAGATDTQYF. CDR3 sequence (DNA): TGCGCCACTGAGGGGGCAGGGGCAACAGATACGCAGTATTTT. This chain links TRBV10-2 with TRBJ2-3; 7 nucleotides match TRBD1. Germline loops: CDR1 WSHSY, CDR2 SAAADI. V shed 10 bases and J 3 bases; nucleotides not matched to a gene: 10. The CDR3 consists of 14 residues.

The gene calls are TRBV11-3 and TRBJ1-1, with D perhaps TRBD1 (5 bases). Trimming stripped 1 base from V and 8 bases from J, with 11 bases between. The germline V gene has CDR1 SGHNT and CDR2 YENEEA. This CDR3 comprises 13 residues. CDR3 sequence: CASSLGGVAEAFF. The CDR3, as DNA: TGTGCCAGCAGCTTAGGGGGGGTGGCGGAAGCTTTCTTT.

V gene TRBV6-5 combines with J gene TRBJ2-7, with TRBD2 matching 7 bases. After removal of 8 bases from V and 5 bases from J, the junction contained 9 bases not matched to a gene. The CDR3 consists of 13 residues. Germline CDR1 MNHEY, CDR2 SVGAGI. The CDR3: CASAESGTNEQYF. CDR3 nucleotides: TGTGCCAGCGCCGAGTCGGGGACTAACGAGCAGTACTTC.

CDR3 region: CASSLWTGLYSNQPQHF. CDR3 coding DNA: TGTGCCAGCAGCTTGTGGACAGGGCTATATAGCAATCAGCCCCAGCATTTT. This rearrangement joins TRBV7-9 to TRBJ1-5; 8 nucleotides match TRBD1. V shed 3 bases, J shed 0 bases, and the junction held 7 bases outside the gene matches. This CDR3 comprises 17 residues. Per the germline V gene, CDR1 is SEHNR and CDR2 is FQNEAQ (reference sequence).

This clone has only one observation. The chain uses TRBV15 and TRBJ2-1, with 9 bases that match TRBD2. The trim removed 5 bases at V and 0 bases at J, leaving 5 bases unmatched. The CDR3 is 16 residues long. The V gene's germline CDR1 is LNHNV and CDR2 YYDKDF (reference sequence). The CDR3 sequence is CATSLGSGSSYNEQFF. Written as DNA, the CDR3 is TGTGCCACCAGCCTGGGTAGCGGGAGCTCCTACAATGAGCAGTTCTTC. The variable domain in full, completed from reference TRBV15 and TRBJ2-1, reads DAMVIQNPRYQVTQFGKPVTLSCSQTLNHNVMYWYQQKSSQAPKLLFHYYDKDFNNEADTPDNFQSRRPNTSFCFLDIRSPGLGDTAMYLCATSLGSGSSYNEQFFGPGTRLTVL.